This T cell receptor (beta chain) appears in the sequencing data of a study of blood T cells in healthy people across ages. This clonotype was seen a few times. Germline-derived CDR1 and CDR2 are SNHLY and FYNNEI. This CDR3 contains 14 residues. With 4 bases removed from V and 11 bases from J, the gap between germline ends came to 20 bases. A J-beta primer mix and a sample-barcoded 5' primer were used in a second PCR of roughly 7 to 12 cycles. TCRdb re-derived calls from the 5' RACE reads in MiXCR, one entry per CDR3 protein. The repertoire has about a million distinct CDR3 sequences, approximately 49% of them found once; the top ten carry 13%.

Material: blood. The chain recombines TRBV2 with TRBJ2-5, with D possibly being TRBD1 or TRBD2 (5 bases each). The sequence was collected from a man aged 30 to 45 in good health. The CDR3 DNA reads TGTGCCAGCAGTGTTAAGAAGGGAATGGGGGAGCAGTACTTC. Its translation: CASSVKKGMGEQYF. Looking up the rest from reference TRBV2 and TRBJ2-5 gives the full variable domain: EPEVTQTPSHQVTQMGQEVILRCVPISNHLYFYWYRQILGQKVEFLVSFYNNEISEKSEIFDDQFSVERPDGSNFTLKIRSTKLEDSAMYFCASSVKKGMGEQYFGPGTRLLVL.